One sample yielded the 32 T cell receptor beta chains listed below, sequenced in a study of T cells after posttransplantation cyclophosphamide. The method was immunoSEQ multiplex PCR; TCRdb's version includes in-frame clones alone and lacks a portion of them. The sample holds around 22,000 clones, roughly nine tenths seen once. Sampled 1 year posttransplant, controls received myeloablative marrow transplants, methotrexate and a calcineurin inhibitor. Specimen: PBMCs, collected after an allogeneic stem cell transplant with a calcineurin inhibitor and methotrexate. These receptors came from a female patient aged 45-65 years who received an allogeneic stem cell transplant from an unrelated donor, was CMV-positive, and had chronic GVHD only. Some of the T cells may derive from the graft donor.

This clone was counted a single time. At one end the junction does not follow the germline gene, possibly because of a read error. This chain connects TRBV7-7 to TRBJ2-7; 11 bases are shared with TRBD1. Germline V gene sequence: CDR1 SSHAT, CDR2 FNYEAQ (reference sequence). The CDR3 runs 14 residues. DNA for the CDR3: TGTGCTAGCAGCACTGGACAGGGGGCATTGGTGCAGTACTTC. Residues: CASSTGQGALVQYF.

The chain employs TRBV6-1 and TRBJ1-2; 8 bases align to TRBD1. CDR1 is MNHNS and CDR2 is SASEGT in the germline V gene. This CDR3 spans 15 amino acids. Trimming cost V 2 bases and J 6 bases; bases outside gene matches: 8. CDR3 sequence reads: CASSERRTGIDGYTF. Written as DNA, the CDR3 is TGTGCCAGCAGTGAAAGACGGACAGGGATTGATGGCTACACCTTC.

CDR3 amino acids: CASRRGSLDTGELFF. As DNA, the CDR3 is TGTGCCAGCAGGCGAGGGAGTCTCGACACCGGGGAGCTGTTTTTT. The V call is TRBV28, the J call TRBJ2-2, with D possibly TRBD2 on 5 matching bases. V shed 6 bases and J shed 3 bases, with 14 bases lying between them. The CDR3 is 15 amino acids. Germline CDR1 reads MDHEN; CDR2 reads SYDVKM.

The V gene is TRBV4-1, the J gene TRBJ2-7; D possibly corresponds to TRBD1 (5 bases). The CDR3 covers 13 residues. V was pared by 4 bases and J by 0 bases, with 7 bases between. The germline gives CDR1 MGHRA, CDR2 YSYEKL. CDR3 in amino acids: CASSPTVSYEQYF. CDR3 in DNA: TGCGCCAGCAGCCCGACAGTCTCCTACGAGCAGTACTTC.

The genes are TRBV2 and TRBJ2-7, with 10 bases aligning to TRBD1. This CDR3 spans 15 amino acids. V was pared by 5 bases and J by 3 bases, with 7 bases of the junction left unmatched. Germline V lookup: CDR1 SNHLY, CDR2 FYNNEI. In nucleotides, the CDR3 is TGTGCCAGCAGTTCTCCTTGGACAGGGGGCTACGAGCAGTACTTC. It encodes CASSSPWTGGYEQYF. Filled out from reference TRBV2 and TRBJ2-7, the complete variable domain reads EPEVTQTPSHQVTQMGQEVILRCVPISNHLYFYWYRQILGQKVEFLVSFYNNEISEKSEIFDDQFSVERPDGSNFTLKIRSTKLEDSAMYFCASSSPWTGGYEQYFGPGTRLTVT.

The genes are TRBV11-3 and TRBJ1-2; 7 nucleotides line up with TRBD1. Trimming removed 3 bases from V and 2 bases from J; junction bases left unmatched: 9. The CDR3 has 16 residues. In germline, CDR1 is SGHNT, CDR2 YENEEA. The CDR3 sequence is CASSFGTAILNYGYTF. In nucleotides, the CDR3 is TGTGCCAGCAGCTTCGGGACAGCAATTCTGAACTATGGCTACACCTTC.

The genes are TRBV13 and TRBJ2-7; D gene unclear. The CDR3 is made up of 11 amino acids. V lost 4 bases, J lost 6 bases, and 7 bases lay in between. Per germline, CDR1 PRHDT and CDR2 FYEKMQ (reference sequence). CDR3 sequence reads: CASSSGGEQYF. The CDR3 nucleotides read TGTGCCAGCAGCTCCGGCGGCGAGCAGTACTTC.

The chain couples TRBV19 to TRBJ2-1; 9 nucleotides align to TRBD2. With V trimmed by 6 bases and J by 4 bases, 13 bases remained unmatched. CDR1 and CDR2 (germline): LNHDA, SQIVND (reference sequence). The CDR3 runs 17 residues. Here the CDR3 DNA reads TGTGCCAGTAGCGGGGGAGCGGGAGGTTACCGATACAATGAGCAGTTCTTC. Its translation: CASSGGAGGYRYNEQFF.

V usage is TRBV7-8 and J usage is TRBJ1-2, with D tentatively TRBD1 (6 bases). The germline gives CDR1 SGHVS, CDR2 FQNEAQ. The CDR3 is 15 residues long. Trimming stripped 5 bases from V and 7 bases from J, with 20 bases between. CDR3 nucleotides: TGTGCCAGCAGCGGATACAGGGTAGGGCGAGGTGGCTACACCTTC. Translation: CASSGYRVGRGGYTF.

This clone occurred once. This chain uses TRBV25-1 with TRBJ2-3; 8 bases line up with TRBD2. The CDR3 is made up of 15 amino acids. Germline loops: CDR1 MGHDK, CDR2 SYGVNS. V dropped 7 bases and J dropped 5; count of bases not matched to a gene: 11. CDR3 in amino acids: CASKKRGLKKDTQYF. CDR3 coding DNA: TGTGCCAGCAAGAAGCGGGGGCTTAAGAAAGATACGCAGTATTTT.

The rearrangement uses TRBV11-3 and TRBJ2-5; D may be TRBD1 (5 bases). V was cut by 5 bases and J by 0 bases, with 7 bases left in between. This CDR3 spans 13 amino acids. The germline CDR1 and CDR2 sequences are SGHNT and YENEEA. This CDR3 reads CASSADNQETQYF. The DNA of the CDR3 is TGTGCCAGCAGCGCGGACAACCAAGAGACCCAGTACTTC.

The genes are TRBV5-1 and TRBJ2-3; 13 bases line up with TRBD2. This CDR3 comprises 18 residues. Germline V lookup: CDR1 SGHRS, CDR2 YFSETQ. Unmatched junction bases numbered 13, after V lost 7 bases and J lost 2 bases. The chain's CDR3 is CASEIGTSGIHLTDTQYF. The CDR3 DNA reads as TGCGCCAGCGAGATCGGGACTAGCGGGATTCACCTCACAGATACGCAGTATTTT. Using reference TRBV5-1 and TRBJ2-3 for the parts outside the CDR3, the full variable domain is KAGVTQTPRYLIKTRGQQVTLSCSPISGHRSVSWYQQTPGQGLQFLFEYFSETQRNKGNFPGRFSGRQFSNSRSEMNVSTLELGDSALYLCASEIGTSGIHLTDTQYFGPGTRLTVL.

V gene TRBV19 combines with J gene TRBJ1-5; TRBD1 aligns across 11 bases. V was clipped by 6 bases and J by 4 bases; unmatched bases: 5. Germline CDR1 LNHDA, CDR2 SQIVND (reference sequence). The CDR3 spans 15 residues. The CDR3 protein is CASSRGTGGNQPQHF. CDR3 coding DNA: TGTGCCAGTAGCCGGGGGACAGGGGGGAATCAGCCCCAGCATTTT.

This chain uses TRBV7-8 with TRBJ2-1, with D possibly TRBD2 on 5 matching bases. CDR3 length: 17 residues. Trimming pared 0 bases from V and 8 bases from J, leaving 20 bases between. From germline, CDR1 is SGHVS and CDR2 FQNEAQ. As DNA, the CDR3 is TGTGCCAGCAGCTTAGCGATAATTGGAGGCGTCCTCTATGAGCAGTTCTTC. Its protein product is CASSLAIIGGVLYEQFF.

The chain uses TRBV5-1 and TRBJ2-3, with D tentatively TRBD1 (5 bases). The CDR3 covers 15 residues. V was pared by 4 bases and J by 4 bases, with 16 bases between. Germline assignment: CDR1 SGHRS and CDR2 YFSETQ. The CDR3 loop is CASSGGAARADTQYF. CDR3 sequence (DNA): TGCGCCAGCAGCGGTGGGGCCGCCAGGGCAGATACGCAGTATTTT. The full variable domain, rest sourced from reference TRBV5-1 and TRBJ2-3, is KAGVTQTPRYLIKTRGQQVTLSCSPISGHRSVSWYQQTPGQGLQFLFEYFSETQRNKGNFPGRFSGRQFSNSRSEMNVSTLELGDSALYLCASSGGAARADTQYFGPGTRLTVL.

In DNA, the CDR3 is TGCGCCAGCAGCCAAGACCTCTCTGGGGCCAACGTCCTGACTTTC. This sequence encodes CASSQDLSGANVLTF. This rearrangement joins TRBV4-1 to TRBJ2-6, with D hard to call. The CDR3 is 15 amino acids. V was trimmed by 0 bases and J by 0 bases, leaving 3 bases between them. From germline, CDR1 is MGHRA and CDR2 YSYEKL.

This clone was seen a few times. V gene TRBV18 combines with J gene TRBJ1-1; D gene ambiguous. Trimming took 1 base from V and 8 from J, leaving 8 bases between them. Germline assignment: CDR1 KGHSH and CDR2 LQKENI. This CDR3 is 12 amino acids long. The CDR3 region has the DNA TGTGCCAGCTCACCACGGGCAAAAGAAGCTTTCTTT. The encoded protein is CASSPRAKEAFF.

The J gene is TRBJ2-1, the V gene TRBV5-4; D is unclear. The ends were cut back, 4 bases at V and 0 bases at J, with 11 bases in the middle. Germline V gene sequence: CDR1 SGHNT, CDR2 YYREEE (reference sequence). CDR3 length equals 15 residues. The CDR3 DNA reads as TGTGCCAGCAGCACAAGCGCCTCCTCCTACAATGAGCAGTTCTTC. It yields the protein CASSTSASSYNEQFF.

The chain recombines TRBV30 with TRBJ1-2; 8 nucleotides agree with TRBD1. CDR3 size: 14 residues. From germline, CDR1 is GTSNPN and CDR2 SVGIG (reference sequence). Germline trimming cut 3 bases from V and 2 bases from J; bases unmatched to any gene: 5. The CDR3 here is CAWRNRGGNYGYTF. CDR3 in DNA: TGTGCCTGGAGAAACAGGGGGGGAAACTATGGCTACACCTTC.

The chain carries TRBV27 and TRBJ2-5, with TRBD1 identical over 10 bases. The CDR3 has 16 amino acids. V trimming: 0 bases; J trimming: 1 base; junction bases outside the gene matches: 2. Germline V gene data show CDR1 as MNHEY and CDR2 as SMNVEV (reference sequence). The CDR3 is CASSLSTGGIQETQYF. CDR3 in DNA: TGTGCCAGCAGTTTATCGACAGGGGGCATCCAAGAGACCCAGTACTTC.

The chain links TRBV29-1 to TRBJ1-1; D might be TRBD1 (5 bases). The CDR3 consists of 12 residues. The V end was cut by 3 bases, the J end by 6 bases, with 11 bases between. Looked up from germline, CDR1 is SQVTM and CDR2 is ANQGSEA. The CDR3 DNA is TGCAGCGTTGACAGGGCGCTGCCTGAAGCTTTCTTT. Its translation is CSVDRALPEAFF. Based on the CDR3 plus reference TRBV29-1 and TRBJ1-1, the full variable domain is SAVISQKPSRDICQRGTSLTIQCQVDSQVTMMFWYRQQPGQSLTLIATANQGSEATYESGFVIDKFPISRPNLTFSTLTVSNMSPEDSSIYLCSVDRALPEAFFGQGTRLTVV.

This rearrangement joins TRBV7-2 to TRBJ2-4, with 7 bases that match TRBD2. V lost 1 base to trimming and J lost 8 bases; unmatched junction nucleotides: 11. The length of the CDR3 is 16 residues. Germline CDR1 is SGHTA and CDR2 is FQGNSA. The DNA for the CDR3 is TGTGCCAGCAGCTTAGAAGGCTCTGCGGGAGTCGACATTCAGTACTTC. Translation gives CASSLEGSAGVDIQYF.

This chain uses TRBV12-2 with TRBJ1-6; the listed D gene, TRBD1, was not tested against the DNA. TRBV12-2 is listed as a pseudogene. The CDR3 is 20 residues long. CDR3 sequence: CASRFRLGGGYRPYNSPLHF. CDR3 nucleotide sequence: TGTGCAAGTCGCTTCAGGTTAGGGGGCGGGTACCGCCCCTATAATTCACCCCTCCACTTT.

V gene TRBV7-3 combines with J gene TRBJ1-1; 8 nucleotides agree with TRBD1. Germline-derived CDR1 and CDR2 are SGHTA and FQGTGA. The J segment lost 4 bases and the V segment lost 6 bases, leaving 10 bases of the junction unmatched. CDR3 length: 15 amino acids. CDR3 DNA sequence: TGTGCCAGCAGTTCGCTCCAGGGGGCGATCACTGAAGCTTTCTTT. Its protein is CASSSLQGAITEAFF.

The chain has TRBV7-3 and TRBJ1-2; possible D gene TRBD1, 6 bases. V gave up 5 bases and J gave up 7 bases, with 14 bases separating them. Germline CDR1 is SGHTA and CDR2 is FQGTGA. This CDR3 contains 13 residues. CDR3 protein: CASSPSGAFGYTF. The DNA of the CDR3 is TGTGCCAGCAGCCCCTCAGGGGCGTTTGGCTACACCTTC. Variable domain in full (rest from reference TRBV7-3 and TRBJ1-2): GAGVSQTPSNKVTEKGKYVELRCDPISGHTALYWYRQSLGQGPEFLIYFQGTGAADDSGLPNDRFFAVRPEGSVSTLKIQRTERGDSAVYLCASSPSGAFGYTFGSGTRLTVV.

The CDR3 sequence: CASSSPGQGFLGQETQYF. The CDR3 bases are TGTGCCAGCAGTTCACCGGGACAGGGATTTCTTGGTCAAGAGACCCAGTACTTC. The chain couples TRBV27 to TRBJ2-5; 9 bases are shared with TRBD1. The CDR3 sequence is 18 residues long. Losses at the gene ends were 4 bases for V and 2 bases for J; bases not matched to a gene: 14. Germline assignment: CDR1 MNHEY and CDR2 SMNVEV (reference sequence).

The chain has TRBV29-1 and TRBJ1-2; no clear D. The CDR3 spans 15 residues. V lost 4 bases to trimming and J lost 0 bases, with 15 bases between them. Per the germline V gene, CDR1 is SQVTM and CDR2 is ANQGSEA. The CDR3 DNA reads TGCAGCGTTGTAGGCAGGCTTAGGACTAACTATGGCTACACCTTC. Translating it yields CSVVGRLRTNYGYTF.

The gene calls are TRBV19 and TRBJ1-2; D gene uncertain. The germline CDR1 and CDR2 sequences are LNHDA and SQIVND (reference sequence). The CDR3 spans 14 residues. Trimming cost V 3 bases and J 5 bases, with 13 bases left between them. The CDR3 loop reads CASSIGGRTYGYTF. The CDR3 DNA sequence: TGTGCCAGTAGTATCGGTGGTCGGACTTATGGCTACACCTTC.

This rearrangement joins TRBV29-1 to TRBJ2-3, with 9 bases matching TRBD1. Germline CDR1 is SQVTM and CDR2 is ANQGSEA. V was clipped by 4 bases and J by 3 bases; unmatched bases: 5. This CDR3 comprises 14 residues. The CDR3 loop reads CSVAQGAKTDTQYF. The CDR3 DNA is TGCAGCGTTGCACAGGGGGCGAAGACAGATACGCAGTATTTT.

This clone was counted once. The chain carries TRBV28 and TRBJ1-2; weak D call: TRBD1 (5 bases). V shed 0 bases and J shed 10 bases, with 9 bases lying between them. Germline V lookup: CDR1 MDHEN, CDR2 SYDVKM. The CDR3 is 12 amino acids. For the CDR3, the DNA is TGTGCCAGCAGTTTATGGCGGGGGGACTACACCTTC. It translates to CASSLWRGDYTF.

DNA for the CDR3: TGTGCCAGCTCACGAAGGGACAGGTCCTCTGGGGCCAACGTCCTGACTTTC. Translation gives CASSRRDRSSGANVLTF. J is TRBJ2-6 and V is TRBV18; 8 positions match TRBD1. Germline V lookup: CDR1 KGHSH, CDR2 LQKENI. V trimming: 4 bases; J trimming: 0 bases; junction bases outside the gene matches: 5. The CDR3 runs to 17 residues.

This chain links TRBV9 with TRBJ2-7; the D gene is possibly TRBD1 (6 bases). The germline V gene encodes CDR1 SGDLS and CDR2 YYNGEE. CDR3 length: 13 residues. V lost 2 bases to trimming and J lost 6 bases, with 12 bases between them. DNA for the CDR3: TGTGCCAGCAGCGTGGGAACAGGGTTCGAGCAGTACTTC. Protein: CASSVGTGFEQYF.